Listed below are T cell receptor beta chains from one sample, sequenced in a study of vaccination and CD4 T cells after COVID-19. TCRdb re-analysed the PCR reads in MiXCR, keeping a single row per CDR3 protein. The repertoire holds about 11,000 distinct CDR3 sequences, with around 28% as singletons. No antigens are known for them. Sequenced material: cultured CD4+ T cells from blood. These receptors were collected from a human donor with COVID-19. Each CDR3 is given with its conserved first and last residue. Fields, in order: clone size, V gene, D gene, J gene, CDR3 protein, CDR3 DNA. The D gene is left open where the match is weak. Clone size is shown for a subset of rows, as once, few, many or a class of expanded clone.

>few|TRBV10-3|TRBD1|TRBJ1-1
CATLGQGDTEAFF
TGTGCCACCCTGGGACAGGGAGACACTGAAGCTTTCTTT
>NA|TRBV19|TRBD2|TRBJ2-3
CASSIRRGGTDTQYF
TGTGCCAGTAGTATACGGCGGGGGGGCACAGATACGCAGTATTTT
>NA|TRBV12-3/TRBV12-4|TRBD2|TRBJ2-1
CASRLRGGNEQFF
TGTGCCAGCAGATTGCGGGGGGGCAATGAGCAGTTCTTC
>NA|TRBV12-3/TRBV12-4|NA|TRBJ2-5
CASSFRVSAGGQETQYF
TGTGCCAGCAGTTTCAGGGTCTCAGCGGGCGGTCAAGAGACCCAGTACTTC
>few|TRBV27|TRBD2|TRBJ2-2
CASSLERAGGRTGELFF
TGTGCCAGCAGTTTAGAAAGAGCGGGGGGGCGTACCGGGGAGCTGTTTTTT
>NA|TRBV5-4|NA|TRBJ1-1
CASSLALNTEAFF
TGTGCCAGCAGCTTGGCTTTGAACACTGAAGCTTTCTTT
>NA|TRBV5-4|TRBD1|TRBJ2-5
CASSLGQGEETQYF
TGTGCCAGCAGCTTAGGACAGGGGGAGGAGACCCAGTACTTC
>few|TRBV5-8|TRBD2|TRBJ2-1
CASSFGMSGGGSDEQFF
TGTGCCAGCAGCTTCGGTATGAGCGGGGGGGGATCGGATGAGCAGTTCTTC
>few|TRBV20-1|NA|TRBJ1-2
CSARGSTGGANYGYTF
TGCAGTGCTAGAGGATCGACAGGAGGGGCTAACTATGGCTACACCTTC
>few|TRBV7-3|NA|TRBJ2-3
CASSLRQTPPDTQYF
TGTGCCAGCAGCTTACGACAAACTCCCCCAGATACGCAGTATTTT
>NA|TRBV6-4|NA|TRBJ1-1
CASRKSAGAGAFF
TGTGCCAGCAGGAAGTCCGCCGGCGCGGGAGCTTTCTTT
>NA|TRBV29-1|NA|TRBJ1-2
CSVEDRGAGSGYGYTF
TGCAGCGTTGAAGATAGGGGTGCGGGCTCCGGTTATGGCTACACCTTC
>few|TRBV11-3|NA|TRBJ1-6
CASSFVAHSYNSPLHF
TGTGCCAGCAGCTTCGTGGCTCACTCCTATAATTCACCCCTCCACTTT
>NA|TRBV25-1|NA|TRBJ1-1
CASSVAGGTEAFF
TGTGCCAGCAGTGTAGCCGGGGGCACTGAAGCTTTCTTT
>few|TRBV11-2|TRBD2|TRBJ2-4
CASRGLAQNIQYF
TGTGCCAGCCGGGGACTAGCCCAAAACATTCAGTACTTC
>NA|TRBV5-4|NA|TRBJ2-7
CASSLAGRPYEQYF
TGTGCCAGCAGCTTGGCCGGACGCCCCTACGAGCAGTACTTC
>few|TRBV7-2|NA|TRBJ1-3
CASSLFSWGSGNTIYF
TGTGCCAGCAGCTTATTCTCTTGGGGATCTGGAAACACCATATATTTT
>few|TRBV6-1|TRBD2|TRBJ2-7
CASTTSGSGGDTYEQYF
TGTGCCAGCACCACAAGCGGCAGCGGGGGGGACACCTACGAGCAGTACTTC
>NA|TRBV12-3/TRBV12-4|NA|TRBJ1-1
CASSQQGGDTEAFF
TGTGCCAGCAGCCAACAGGGAGGGGACACTGAAGCTTTCTTT
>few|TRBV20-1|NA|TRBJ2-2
CSARQPNTGELFF
TGCAGTGCTAGGCAGCCGAACACCGGGGAGCTGTTTTTT
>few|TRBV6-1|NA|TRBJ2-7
CAVLEEGLYEQYF
TGTGCCGTCTTGGAAGAGGGTTTGTACGAGCAGTACTTC
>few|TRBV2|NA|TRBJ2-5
CASSAEAQLPQETQYF
TGTGCCAGCAGTGCCGAGGCTCAACTTCCCCAAGAGACCCAGTACTTC
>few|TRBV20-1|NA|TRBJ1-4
CSAKTQGILEKLFF
TGCAGTGCTAAGACCCAGGGGATCCTTGAAAAACTGTTTTTT
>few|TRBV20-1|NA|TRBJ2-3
CSATRPPGAETRTDTQYF
TGCAGTGCTACCAGGCCCCCGGGGGCGGAGACCCGCACAGATACGCAGTATTTT
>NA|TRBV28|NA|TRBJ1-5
CASSFLLLETAYNQPQHF
TGTGCCAGCAGTTTCTTGTTACTTGAGACAGCGTACAATCAGCCCCAGCATTTT
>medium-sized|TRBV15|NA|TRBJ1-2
CATSRDRDNYGYTF
TGTGCCACCAGCAGAGATCGGGATAACTATGGCTACACCTTC
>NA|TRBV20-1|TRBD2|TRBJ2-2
CSARAGGLTGELFF
TGCAGTGCTAGAGCGGGGGGGCTGACCGGGGAGCTGTTTTTT
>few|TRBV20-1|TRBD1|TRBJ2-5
CSARFPTGRYGTQYF
TGCAGTGCTCGATTCCCGACAGGGCGCTATGGGACCCAGTACTTC
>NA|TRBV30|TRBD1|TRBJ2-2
CAWSVGGYTGELFF
TGTGCCTGGAGTGTAGGGGGCTATACCGGGGAGCTGTTTTTT